Each of the 28 T cell receptor beta chains below was sequenced from the same sample in a study of regulatory T cells in long-lasting Graves disease. TCR beta libraries were built with iRepertoire HTBI primers and Arm-PCR of CDR3 regions. TCRdb re-derived calls from the multiplex PCR reads in MiXCR, one entry per CDR3 protein. The table shows roughly 500,000 distinct CDR3 sequences, with about a fifth occurring only once. Sample time point: persistent/refractory GD, antithyroid drugs over 5 years with positive TRAb. From RNA extracted from PBMCs, the TCR library was made. The specimen comprised peripheral blood mononuclear cells (PBMCs), sampled when the disease was refractory, from a patient treated with antithyroid drugs. The receptors originated from a female donor with Graves disease.

The chain recombines TRBV6-1 with TRBJ1-3, with D uncertain. This CDR3 is 16 amino acids long. Germline-derived CDR1 and CDR2 are MNHNS and SASEGT. V lost 2 bases and J 0 bases, leaving 11 bases between the germline ends. CDR3 sequence (DNA): TGTGCCAGCAGTGAACAGCAACCTAGCTCTGGAAACACCATATATTTT. Translation: CASSEQQPSSGNTIYF.

This clonotype was picked up a small number of times. This chain uses TRBV20-1 with TRBJ1-2; D is uncertain. V dropped 0 bases and J dropped 4 bases, with 12 bases sitting between them. This CDR3 spans 14 amino acids. CDR1 and CDR2 (germline): DFQATT, SNEGSKA (reference sequence). This chain's CDR3 is CSARDGRTLYGYTF. CDR3 in DNA: TGCAGTGCTAGAGATGGGAGGACCCTCTATGGCTACACCTTC.

The table lists this clonotype with a few counts. This chain joins TRBV15 and TRBJ2-7; TRBD2 aligns across 7 bases. CDR1 and CDR2 (germline): LNHNV, YYDKDF (reference sequence). J gave up 2 bases and V 0 bases, and 1 base lay outside the gene matches. This CDR3 contains 14 residues. CDR3 amino acids: CATSRDAGAYEQYF. The CDR3 coding sequence is TGTGCCACCAGCAGAGATGCGGGGGCCTACGAGCAGTACTTC.

This chain uses TRBV7-6 with TRBJ2-7, with TRBD2 matching over 9 bases. CDR1 is SGHVS, CDR2 FNYEAQ, per germline. The J segment lost 4 bases and the V segment lost 5 bases, leaving 12 bases of the junction unmatched. This CDR3 spans 16 amino acids. The CDR3 loop is CASSPESSGSIYEQYF. The CDR3 nucleotides are TGTGCCAGCAGCCCTGAAAGTAGCGGGAGTATTTACGAGCAGTACTTC.

This clonotype was observed at least ten times. V gene TRBV7-8 combines with J gene TRBJ1-2; TRBD1 might be the D (5 bases). This CDR3 spans 15 amino acids. V was shortened by 2 bases and J by 3 bases, with 13 bases between the two germline ends. Germline lookup yields CDR1 SGHVS and CDR2 FQNEAQ. The CDR3: CASSLSTGPDYGYTF. CDR3 coding DNA: TGTGCCAGCAGCTTAAGTACGGGGCCAGACTATGGCTACACCTTC. The whole variable domain, remainder taken from reference TRBV7-8 and TRBJ1-2, is GAGVSQSPRYKVAKRGQDVALRCDPISGHVSLFWYQQALGQGPEFLTYFQNEAQLDKSGLPSDRFFAERPEGSVSTLKIQRTQQEDSAVYLCASSLSTGPDYGYTFGSGTRLTVV.

Many counts were recorded for this clonotype. V and J are TRBV18 and TRBJ1-5; no clear D gene. Trimming stripped 1 base from V and 5 bases from J, with 15 bases between. The CDR3 is made up of 16 amino acids. Germline CDR1 reads KGHSH; CDR2 reads LQKENI. The CDR3 DNA sequence: TGTGCCAGCTCACCACGGCCTGCGATTGGGGATCAGCCCCAGCATTTT. Its translation is CASSPRPAIGDQPQHF.

Comment on this clonotype: This clone may be a read error of a much larger clone one base away. V and J are TRBV6-5 and TRBJ2-7; D is possibly TRBD1 (6 bases). Germline values: CDR1 MNHEY, CDR2 SVGAGI. CDR3 length equals 15 residues. The DNA for the CDR3 is TGTGCCAGCAGTTACTCCACAGGGAATGGGGACGAGCAGCACTTC. It codes for CASSYSTGNGDEQHF.

J is TRBJ2-6 and V is TRBV5-1; D remains unclear. This CDR3 contains 14 residues. Trimming took 1 base from V and 2 from J, leaving 4 bases between them. The germline V gene has CDR1 SGHRS and CDR2 YFSETQ. CDR3 sequence reads: CASSLRAGANVLTF. CDR3 in DNA: TGCGCCAGCAGCTTGAGGGCTGGGGCCAACGTCCTGACTTTC.

In this sample, this clonotype turned up many times. The rearrangement links TRBV2 to TRBJ1-5, with 9 nucleotides matching TRBD1. CDR3 length: 15 residues. With V trimmed by 1 base and J by 7 bases, 5 bases remained unmatched. Germline V gene data show CDR1 as SNHLY and CDR2 as FYNNEI. This chain's CDR3 is CASSEVQGASQPQHF. The CDR3, as DNA: TGTGCCAGCAGTGAAGTACAGGGGGCGAGCCAGCCCCAGCATTTT.

With respect to this clonotype: An end of the junction does not agree with germline; a read error may underlie this. The chain is built from TRBV30 and TRBJ1-3; no clear D gene. This CDR3 region has 14 residues. Looked up from germline, CDR1 is GTSNPN and CDR2 is SVGIG (reference sequence). In DNA form, the CDR3 reads TGTGCCTGGAGTGCAGGTTCCTCTGGAAACACCGTATATTTT. Translated: CAWSAGSSGNTVYF.

This clonotype was observed at least ten times. V is TRBV28 and J is TRBJ2-1; 9 nucleotides match TRBD1. Losses at the gene ends were 4 bases for V and 4 bases for J; bases not matched to a gene: 8. This CDR3 has 16 amino acids. From germline, CDR1 is MDHEN and CDR2 SYDVKM. The CDR3 region is CASSYQQGARYNEQFF. CDR3 DNA: TGTGCCAGCAGTTATCAACAGGGGGCGAGGTACAATGAGCAGTTCTTC. The entire variable domain, with the rest obtained from reference TRBV28 and TRBJ2-1, is as follows: DVKVTQSSRYLVKRTGEKVFLECVQDMDHENMFWYRQDPGLGLRLIYFSYDVKMKEKGDIPEGYSVSREKKERFSLILESASTNQTSMYLCASSYQQGARYNEQFFGPGTRLTVL.

V gene TRBV4-1 combines with J gene TRBJ1-5, with no clear D. The CDR3 is 14 residues long. CDR1 and CDR2 (germline): MGHRA, YSYEKL. The germline V and J ends were trimmed by 4 bases and 8 bases, with 15 bases remaining between them. The CDR3 nucleotides are TGCGCCAGCAGCCCACGTTCCTTGTTGGAGCCCCAGCATTTT. Translation: CASSPRSLLEPQHF.

This clonotype was recorded many times. The V call is TRBV7-3, the J call TRBJ2-7, with D perhaps matching TRBD2 (6 bases). The CDR3 runs 13 residues. Germline V gives CDR1 SGHTA, CDR2 FQGTGA. V lost 5 bases and J 4 bases, leaving 12 bases between the germline ends. The CDR3 DNA is TGTGCCAGCAGCCGATACCGGGGGTACGAGCAGTACTTC. The encoded protein is CASSRYRGYEQYF. Combining the CDR3 with reference TRBV7-3 and TRBJ2-7 gives the whole variable domain GAGVSQTPSNKVTEKGKYVELRCDPISGHTALYWYRQSLGQGPEFLIYFQGTGAADDSGLPNDRFFAVRPEGSVSTLKIQRTERGDSAVYLCASSRYRGYEQYFGPGTRLTVT.

The chain employs TRBV30 and TRBJ1-3, with 10 bases fitting TRBD1. V trimming: 2 bases; J trimming: 8 bases; junction bases outside the gene matches: 6. This CDR3 comprises 14 residues. Looked up from germline, CDR1 is GTSNPN and CDR2 is SVGIG (reference sequence). The CDR3 DNA follows: TGTGCCTGGAGTTTCCGGGACAGGGGTCACACCATATATTTT. Amino acid sequence: CAWSFRDRGHTIYF.

The CDR3 loop reads CASSQEGLEQFF. The CDR3 coding sequence is TGTGCCAGCAGCCAAGAAGGATTAGAGCAGTTCTTC. V gene TRBV3-1 combines with J gene TRBJ2-1; D is uncertain. The V end lost 0 bases, the J end lost 10 bases, and 7 bases lay between the germline ends. The CDR3 is 12 amino acids. Looked up from germline, CDR1 is LGHDT and CDR2 is YNNKEL (reference sequence).

The CDR3 coding sequence is TGTGCCAGCAGCCCGGACGGGAGGAACACCATATATTTT. Translated: CASSPDGRNTIYF. The chain carries TRBV3-1 and TRBJ1-3; the D is unclear. CDR3 length: 13 residues. Germline V gives CDR1 LGHDT, CDR2 YNNKEL (reference sequence). The V and J ends lost 4 bases and 7 bases respectively, with 11 bases between them.

Comment on this clonotype: A much larger clone lies one base from this, so it may be a read error. The genes are TRBV28 and TRBJ2-7; the D is unclear. Germline-derived CDR1 and CDR2 are MDHEN and SYDVKM. The CDR3 spans 13 residues. CDR3 protein: CAGSSEIWGEQYF. As DNA, the CDR3 is TGTGCCGGCAGTTCAGAGATTTGGGGCGAGCAGTACTTC.

This CDR3 is CASSQDPTTSTDTQYF. The DNA for the CDR3 is TGTGCCAGCAGCCAAGACCCGACAACTAGCACAGATACGCAGTATTTT. The chain couples TRBV3-1 to TRBJ2-3; D is undetermined. Trimming left V 0 bases short and J 0 bases short, with 10 bases between. The CDR3 extends over 16 amino acids. Germline loops: CDR1 LGHDT, CDR2 YNNKEL (reference sequence).

The chain combines TRBV5-5 with TRBJ1-2; possibly TRBD1 for D (6 bases). Germline values: CDR1 SGHKS, CDR2 YYEKEE (reference sequence). The CDR3 extends over 14 amino acids. The ends were cut back, 0 bases at V and 7 bases at J, with 13 bases in the middle. CDR3 sequence (DNA): TGTGCCAGCAGCTTGGGGGTTACAGGGTCTGGCTACACCTTC. This codes for CASSLGVTGSGYTF.

The chain is built from TRBV29-1 and TRBJ2-7; D is ambiguous. From germline, CDR1 is SQVTM and CDR2 ANQGSEA. The CDR3 consists of 12 residues. Trimming cost V 4 bases and J 2 bases, with 9 bases left between them. In nucleotides, the CDR3 is TGCAGCGTTGGCGGAGTCGCCTACGAGCAGTACTTC. Translated: CSVGGVAYEQYF.

On this clonotype itself: A much larger clone is a single base away; this may be a read error. This chain joins TRBV6-2 or TRBV6-3 and TRBJ2-5; TRBD1 agrees at 7 bases. The CDR3 consists of 15 residues. Germline V gene sequence: CDR1 MNHEY, CDR2 SVGEGT. The DNA of the CDR3 is TGTACCAGCAGGGGACAGAGCCAAAAACAAGAGACCCAGTACTTC. As protein: CTSRGQSQKQETQYF.

A few counts support this clonotype. J is TRBJ2-7 and V is TRBV5-1; D call uncertain. The V gene lost 0 bases and the J gene lost 6 bases, with 10 bases spanning the gap. The CDR3 runs to 13 residues. Germline V CDR1 and CDR2: SGHRS, YFSETQ. DNA for the CDR3: TGCGCCAGCAGCTTGGCTAGTCTCCGCGAGCAGTACTTC. Its protein product is CASSLASLREQYF.

The table lists this clonotype with a few counts. This chain links TRBV6-1 with TRBJ1-5; 8 nucleotides agree with TRBD1. V lost 5 bases and J lost 6; bases outside the gene matches: 12. This CDR3 is built from 16 residues. Per the germline V gene, CDR1 is MNHNS and CDR2 is SASEGT. CDR3: CASSHPSDRGSQPQHF. CDR3 bases: TGTGCCAGCAGTCACCCCAGCGACAGGGGAAGTCAGCCCCAGCATTTT.

This clonotype was counted a single time. The DNA of the CDR3 is TGTGCCAGCAGGGGACAGGGGTGGAGCAATGAGCAGTTCTTC. Its translation: CASRGQGWSNEQFF. The chain couples TRBV28 to TRBJ2-1, with 10 bases lining up with TRBD1. CDR1 and CDR2 (germline): MDHEN, SYDVKM. J was trimmed by 6 bases and V by 6 bases; bases with no gene match: 5. This CDR3 is built from 14 residues.

The table lists this clonotype with a few counts. The chain is built from TRBV13 and TRBJ2-6; 9 nucleotides line up with TRBD1. Unmatched junction bases numbered 7, after V lost 5 bases and J lost 2 bases. CDR1 is PRHDT and CDR2 is FYEKMQ in the germline V gene (reference sequence). The CDR3 extends over 17 amino acids. The CDR3 DNA reads TGTGCCAGCAGCCTCGACAGGGGGGCCCCTGGGGCCAACGTCCTGACTTTC. The encoded protein is CASSLDRGAPGANVLTF.

This clonotype has at least ten counts. The gene calls are TRBV28 and TRBJ1-2, with TRBD1 matching 7 bases. Trimming at V came to 5 bases and at J to 8 bases, leaving 17 bases not matched to a gene. This CDR3 is 16 amino acids long. Germline CDR1 reads MDHEN; CDR2 reads SYDVKM. The CDR3 DNA is TGTGCCAGCAGTCCGTCGACAGGGCGCCGCCTGGCCGGCTACACCTTC. This translates into CASSPSTGRRLAGYTF.

This clonotype has at least ten counts. The V gene is TRBV28, the J gene TRBJ2-7; TRBD2 agrees at 11 bases. Losses at the gene ends were 7 bases for V and 7 bases for J; bases not matched to a gene: 9. The CDR3 has 14 amino acids. Germline loops: CDR1 MDHEN, CDR2 SYDVKM. This chain's CDR3 is CASKGRVAGGEQYF. The CDR3 nucleotides read TGTGCCAGCAAAGGGCGCGTAGCGGGAGGGGAGCAGTACTTC. The full variable domain, with the rest looked up from reference TRBV28 and TRBJ2-7, is DVKVTQSSRYLVKRTGEKVFLECVQDMDHENMFWYRQDPGLGLRLIYFSYDVKMKEKGDIPEGYSVSREKKERFSLILESASTNQTSMYLCASKGRVAGGEQYFGPGTRLTVT.

This clonotype was recorded at least ten times. V gene TRBV27 combines with J gene TRBJ1-5, with D hard to call. CDR1 is MNHEY, CDR2 SMNVEV, per germline (reference sequence). V dropped 0 bases and J dropped 1 base, with 13 bases sitting between them. The CDR3 contains 17 residues. The CDR3 reads CASSLSSWYASNQPQHF. The CDR3 bases are TGTGCCAGCAGTTTATCGTCTTGGTACGCGAGCAATCAGCCCCAGCATTTT.